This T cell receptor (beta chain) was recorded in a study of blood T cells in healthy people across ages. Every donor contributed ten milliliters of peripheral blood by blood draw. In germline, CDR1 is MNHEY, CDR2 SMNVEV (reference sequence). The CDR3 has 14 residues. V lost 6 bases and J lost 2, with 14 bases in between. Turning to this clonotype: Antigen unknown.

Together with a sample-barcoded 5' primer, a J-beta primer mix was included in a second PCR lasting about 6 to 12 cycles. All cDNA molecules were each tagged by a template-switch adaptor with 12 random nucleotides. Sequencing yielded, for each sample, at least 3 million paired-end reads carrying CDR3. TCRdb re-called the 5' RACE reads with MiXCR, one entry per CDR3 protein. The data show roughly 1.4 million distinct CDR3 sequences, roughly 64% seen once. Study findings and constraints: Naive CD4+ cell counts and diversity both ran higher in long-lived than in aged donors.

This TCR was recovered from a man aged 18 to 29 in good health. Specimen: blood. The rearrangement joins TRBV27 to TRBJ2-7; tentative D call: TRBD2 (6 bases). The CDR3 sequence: CASSFQGLTYEQYF. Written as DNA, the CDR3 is TGTGCCAGCAGCTTCCAGGGACTGACCTACGAGCAGTACTTC.